What follows are 30 T cell receptor beta chains derived from one specimen sequenced in a study of somatic mutations in cytotoxic T cells in rheumatoid arthritis (TCRdb year 2017). Receptor amplification or capture employed the immunoSEQ multiplex PCR assay. TCRdb holds this immuneACCESS table with in-frame rearrangements only. Some clones are missing; in checked studies, unresolved V genes explain under half, and the rest has no known cause. This sample gives about 20,000 clones in total; 86% of them show up just once. Around 15% of the sample is taken by the ten largest. The sample comprised CD8+ T cells sorted from blood. The receptors shown here come from a man aged 35-49 years in good health.

This rearrangement joins TRBV28 to TRBJ2-1, with TRBD2 matching over 7 bases. The trim removed 11 bases at V and 4 bases at J, leaving 11 bases unmatched. CDR1 is MDHEN, CDR2 SYDVKM, per germline. CDR3 length: 14 amino acids. The CDR3 region is CAASPREIYNEQFF. In nucleotides, the CDR3 is TGTGCCGCGAGTCCGCGGGAGATTTACAATGAGCAGTTCTTC.

J is TRBJ2-7 and V is TRBV28, with TRBD2 as a possible D gene (5 bases). The CDR3 is made up of 13 amino acids. V lost 6 bases and J lost 3, with 12 bases in between. In germline, CDR1 is MDHEN, CDR2 SYDVKM. The DNA for the CDR3 is TGTGCCAGCAGGAAAGACCGGGGCTACGAGCAGTACTTC. The encoded protein is CASRKDRGYEQYF.

The chain links TRBV4-1 to TRBJ2-7; 7 nucleotides line up with TRBD1. V was clipped by 0 bases and J by 3 bases; unmatched bases: 5. The CDR3 sequence is 15 residues long. Germline lookup yields CDR1 MGHRA and CDR2 YSYEKL. The CDR3 DNA reads TGCGCCAGCAGCCAAGATCTGCGACAGGGCTACGAGCAGTACTTC. Translating gives CASSQDLRQGYEQYF.

Concerning this clone itself: This sample includes further DNA sequences coding for the same CDR3. The V gene is TRBV27, the J gene TRBJ2-1, with 9 positions matching TRBD2. V shed 3 bases and J 7 bases; nucleotides not matched to a gene: 7. The CDR3 sequence is 15 residues long. In germline, CDR1 is MNHEY, CDR2 SMNVEV (reference sequence). This chain's CDR3 is CASSFGLAGVNEQFF. The CDR3 DNA follows: TGTGCCAGCAGTTTTGGATTAGCGGGAGTTAATGAGCAGTTCTTC.

The chain combines TRBV6-6 with TRBJ1-1; tentatively, D is TRBD1 (6 bases). The CDR3 has 14 amino acids. V was clipped by 2 bases and J by 4 bases, with 11 bases between them. Germline assignment: CDR1 MNHNY and CDR2 SVGAGI (reference sequence). CDR3 residues: CASSYISGATEAFF. CDR3 DNA sequence: TGTGCCAGCAGTTACATTTCAGGGGCCACTGAAGCTTTCTTT.

The chain joins TRBV7-2 to TRBJ2-1; the match to TRBD2 covers 9 bases. The CDR3 runs to 17 residues. In germline, CDR1 is SGHTA, CDR2 FQGNSA. The junction had 12 bases not matched to a gene; V was cut back by 1 base and J by 8 bases. CDR3 region: CASSLVVSAGGPHEQFF. CDR3 sequence (DNA): TGTGCCAGCAGCTTAGTGGTGTCGGCGGGAGGGCCCCATGAGCAGTTCTTC.

V usage is TRBV7-9 and J usage is TRBJ2-1; 10 bases map to TRBD2. The J segment lost 4 bases and the V segment lost 5 bases, leaving 8 bases of the junction unmatched. The CDR3 is 16 residues long. CDR1 and CDR2 (germline): SEHNR, FQNEAQ (reference sequence). For the CDR3, the DNA is TGTGCCAGCAGCACGACTAGCGGGCCAGGATACAATGAGCAGTTCTTC. Translating gives CASSTTSGPGYNEQFF.

The chain recombines TRBV4-3 with TRBJ2-3; 13 bases are shared with TRBD2. V lost 4 bases, J lost 4 bases, and 5 bases stayed unmatched. Germline CDR1 and CDR2: LGHNA and YSLEER. This CDR3 has 16 residues. The CDR3 is CASSRGLAGVADTQYF. The CDR3 DNA reads as TGCGCCAGCAGCCGAGGACTAGCGGGAGTCGCAGATACGCAGTATTTT.

The rearrangement links TRBV5-4 to TRBJ1-4; 7 nucleotides align to TRBD1. V shed 1 base and J 3 bases; nucleotides not matched to a gene: 6. This CDR3 has 16 amino acids. Germline CDR1 SGHNT, CDR2 YYREEE (reference sequence). The CDR3, as DNA: TGTGCCAGCAGCTTGCCGCAGGGGGAACCTAATGAAAAACTGTTTTTT. The encoded protein is CASSLPQGEPNEKLFF.

The gene calls are TRBV4-1 and TRBJ1-2; D unclear. The CDR3 has 15 amino acids. V lost 5 bases and J lost 4, with 17 bases in between. Germline V gives CDR1 MGHRA, CDR2 YSYEKL. The CDR3 here is CASSNEGVSRYGYTF. CDR3 DNA sequence: TGCGCCAGCAGCAATGAAGGTGTCAGTCGCTATGGCTACACCTTC.

The CDR3 protein is CASSVWGNAEAFF. The CDR3 bases are TGTGCCAGCAGTGTCTGGGGAAACGCTGAAGCTTTCTTT. The chain is built from TRBV28 and TRBJ1-1; no definite D call. This CDR3 has 13 amino acids. Germline loops: CDR1 MDHEN, CDR2 SYDVKM. The ends were cut back, 5 bases at V and 6 bases at J, with 13 bases in the middle. Using reference TRBV28 and TRBJ1-1 for the parts outside the CDR3, the full variable domain is DVKVTQSSRYLVKRTGEKVFLECVQDMDHENMFWYRQDPGLGLRLIYFSYDVKMKEKGDIPEGYSVSREKKERFSLILESASTNQTSMYLCASSVWGNAEAFFGQGTRLTVV.

This rearrangement joins TRBV14 to TRBJ1-1; possibly TRBD1 for D (5 bases). Trimming pared 0 bases from V and 0 bases from J, leaving 5 bases between. Germline V gives CDR1 SGHDN, CDR2 FVKESK. The CDR3 loop spans 14 amino acids. CDR3 sequence: CASSQEGLNTEAFF. As DNA, the CDR3 is TGTGCCAGCAGCCAAGAGGGACTGAACACTGAAGCTTTCTTT.

The chain uses TRBV27 and TRBJ2-7; 7 bases match TRBD2. The CDR3 runs to 14 residues. Germline V gene data show CDR1 as MNHEY and CDR2 as SMNVEV (reference sequence). V was pared by 7 bases and J by 1 base, with 7 bases of the junction left unmatched. The CDR3 nucleotides read TGTGCCAGCATGGAGAGGGAGGGGTCCTACGAGCAGTACTTC. This gives the protein CASMEREGSYEQYF.

The rearrangement links TRBV27 to TRBJ2-3; D unclear. Trimming stripped 3 bases from V and 2 bases from J, with 12 bases between. The germline gives CDR1 MNHEY, CDR2 SMNVEV (reference sequence). The CDR3 is 15 amino acids. The DNA of the CDR3 is TGTGCCAGCAGTTTTAGCAGGTGGCACACAGATACGCAGTATTTT. This sequence encodes CASSFSRWHTDTQYF.

The chain links TRBV28 to TRBJ1-5; the D is unclear. The CDR3 loop spans 15 amino acids. Germline V CDR1 and CDR2: MDHEN, SYDVKM. V was cut by 2 bases and J by 7 bases, with 15 bases left in between. CDR3 region: CASSLVIGLAQPQHF. The DNA of the CDR3 is TGTGCCAGCAGTTTAGTAATAGGGCTAGCACAGCCCCAGCATTTT.

This chain joins TRBV7-8 and TRBJ2-2, with D hard to call. Germline-derived CDR1 and CDR2 are SGHVS and FQNEAQ. CDR3 length equals 16 residues. V dropped 1 base and J dropped 2 bases, with 11 bases sitting between them. The CDR3 DNA sequence: TGTGCCAGCAGCTTAGTCGGTCGGCACAACACCGGGGAGCTGTTTTTT. It specifies CASSLVGRHNTGELFF.

This clone has only a few counts. The chain is built from TRBV6-1 and TRBJ2-7; tentatively, D is TRBD1 or TRBD2 (5 bases each). Germline assignment: CDR1 MNHNS and CDR2 SASEGT. The CDR3 loop spans 14 amino acids. Deletions cut 8 bases from V and 2 bases from J, with 16 bases between. The chain's CDR3 is CASRTRDGTYEQYF. Here the CDR3 DNA reads TGTGCCAGCCGAACCCGGGACGGAACCTACGAGCAGTACTTC.

This rearrangement joins TRBV28 to TRBJ1-4, with D possibly matching TRBD1 (5 bases). CDR3 length: 18 residues. V dropped 5 bases and J dropped 6 bases, with 25 bases sitting between them. Germline CDR1 is MDHEN and CDR2 is SYDVKM. Here the CDR3 reads CASSPRAAGRGIYEKLFF. The CDR3 bases are TGTGCCAGCAGTCCCAGGGCGGCAGGCAGAGGAATATATGAAAAACTGTTTTTT.

The rearrangement uses TRBV27 and TRBJ2-7, with 8 bases that match TRBD2. The germline gives CDR1 MNHEY, CDR2 SMNVEV (reference sequence). Losses at the gene ends were 6 bases for V and 0 bases for J; bases not matched to a gene: 7. The CDR3 loop spans 15 amino acids. The CDR3 DNA reads as TGTGCCAGCAGCGAGGGGACTAGGAGCTCCTACGAGCAGTACTTC. Its translation: CASSEGTRSSYEQYF.

This chain links TRBV27 with TRBJ2-7, with 10 nucleotides matching TRBD2. Germline values: CDR1 MNHEY, CDR2 SMNVEV (reference sequence). There are 16 residues in the CDR3. V was pared by 2 bases and J by 2 bases, with 6 bases of the junction left unmatched. The CDR3 DNA is TGTGCCAGCAGTTTACTAGCGGGAGAAGGGGCCTACGAGCAGTACTTC. Protein: CASSLLAGEGAYEQYF.

This clone was seen only once. The chain joins TRBV7-2 to TRBJ2-1; the D is unclear. Trimming took 0 bases from V and 7 from J, leaving 10 bases between them. The germline V gene has CDR1 SGHTA and CDR2 FQGNSA. The CDR3 has 14 amino acids. The chain's CDR3 is CASSLAGPLNEQFF. As DNA, the CDR3 is TGTGCCAGCAGCTTAGCTGGACCACTTAATGAGCAGTTCTTC.

The DNA of the CDR3 is TGTGCCAGCAGCTTAGGGCCGCCCCCAGAGACCCAGTACTTC. The encoded protein is CASSLGPPPETQYF. This chain joins TRBV7-9 and TRBJ2-5; D uncertain. Looked up from germline, CDR1 is SEHNR and CDR2 is FQNEAQ (reference sequence). V gave up 1 base and J gave up 4 bases, with 10 bases separating them. CDR3 size: 14 residues.

The V gene is TRBV2, the J gene TRBJ1-2; 12 bases fit TRBD1. J lost 4 bases, V lost 6 bases, and 15 bases had no gene match. Germline loops: CDR1 SNHLY, CDR2 FYNNEI. This CDR3 spans 18 amino acids. CDR3 nucleotides: TGTGCCAGCAGGGCCGGGACAGGGGGCAGTAATATCCCCTATGGCTACACCTTC. This translates into CASRAGTGGSNIPYGYTF.

The CDR3 loop is CASRTGTGDVETQYF. CDR3 in DNA: TGTGCCAGCAGAACCGGGACAGGGGATGTAGAGACCCAGTACTTC. The chain carries TRBV28 and TRBJ2-5, with 10 bases identical to TRBD1. The trim removed 6 bases at V and 4 bases at J, leaving 8 bases unmatched. Germline V gives CDR1 MDHEN, CDR2 SYDVKM. This CDR3 is built from 15 residues.

The V call is TRBV28, the J call TRBJ2-3, with 12 bases aligning to TRBD2. Germline V gives CDR1 MDHEN, CDR2 SYDVKM. The V gene end was trimmed by 2 bases and the J gene end by 2 bases; junction bases not matched to a gene: 5. The CDR3 is made up of 17 amino acids. CDR3 sequence: CASSLGLAGSDTDTQYF. The CDR3 nucleotides read TGTGCCAGCAGTTTAGGACTAGCGGGGTCAGACACAGATACGCAGTATTTT. Looking up the rest from reference TRBV28 and TRBJ2-3 gives the full variable domain: DVKVTQSSRYLVKRTGEKVFLECVQDMDHENMFWYRQDPGLGLRLIYFSYDVKMKEKGDIPEGYSVSREKKERFSLILESASTNQTSMYLCASSLGLAGSDTDTQYFGPGTRLTVL.

The CDR3 DNA sequence: TGCGCCAGCCGACCGACTTGGGCAGCGGGAGGGCCGAGGTATCCCTACAATGAGCAGTTCTTC. Translation: CASRPTWAAGGPRYPYNEQFF. V is TRBV5-1 and J is TRBJ2-1; 10 nucleotides line up with TRBD2. CDR1 and CDR2 (germline): SGHRS, YFSETQ. The V gene end was trimmed by 7 bases and the J gene end by 2 bases; junction bases not matched to a gene: 24. CDR3 size: 21 residues. The entire variable domain, with the rest obtained from reference TRBV5-1 and TRBJ2-1, is as follows: KAGVTQTPRYLIKTRGQQVTLSCSPISGHRSVSWYQQTPGQGLQFLFEYFSETQRNKGNFPGRFSGRQFSNSRSEMNVSTLELGDSALYLCASRPTWAAGGPRYPYNEQFFGPGTRLTVL.

The rearrangement uses TRBV27 and TRBJ2-2, with 10 bases lining up with TRBD2. This CDR3 is 14 amino acids long. The J segment lost 4 bases and the V segment lost 10 bases, leaving 6 bases of the junction unmatched. From germline, CDR1 is MNHEY and CDR2 SMNVEV (reference sequence). The CDR3 region has the DNA TGTGCCACCTCTAGCGGGAGCGTCACCGGGGAGCTGTTTTTT. It specifies CATSSGSVTGELFF.

This rearrangement joins TRBV28 to TRBJ2-7; 7 bases are shared with TRBD1. Germline CDR1 and CDR2: MDHEN and SYDVKM. The CDR3 is made up of 14 amino acids. Trimming removed 6 bases from V and 1 base from J; junction bases left unmatched: 6. CDR3 region: CASRRQGASYEQYF. CDR3 sequence (DNA): TGTGCCAGCAGAAGACAGGGCGCTTCCTACGAGCAGTACTTC.

V gene TRBV6-1 combines with J gene TRBJ1-1; D not resolved. Germline assignment: CDR1 MNHNS and CDR2 SASEGT. V was pared by 7 bases and J by 0 bases, with 9 bases between. The CDR3 is made up of 13 amino acids. The CDR3 DNA follows: TGTGCCAGCATTTATCCCATGAACACTGAAGCTTTCTTT. This sequence encodes CASIYPMNTEAFF.

The chain recombines TRBV15 with TRBJ1-5, with 8 bases matching TRBD1. The CDR3 is 16 amino acids. The germline V gene has CDR1 LNHNV and CDR2 YYDKDF (reference sequence). After removal of 3 bases from V and 1 base from J, the junction contained 5 bases not matched to a gene. The CDR3 DNA follows: TGTGCCACCAGCAGGGACAGGGAGGTCAGCAATCAGCCCCAGCATTTT. Translation gives CATSRDREVSNQPQHF.